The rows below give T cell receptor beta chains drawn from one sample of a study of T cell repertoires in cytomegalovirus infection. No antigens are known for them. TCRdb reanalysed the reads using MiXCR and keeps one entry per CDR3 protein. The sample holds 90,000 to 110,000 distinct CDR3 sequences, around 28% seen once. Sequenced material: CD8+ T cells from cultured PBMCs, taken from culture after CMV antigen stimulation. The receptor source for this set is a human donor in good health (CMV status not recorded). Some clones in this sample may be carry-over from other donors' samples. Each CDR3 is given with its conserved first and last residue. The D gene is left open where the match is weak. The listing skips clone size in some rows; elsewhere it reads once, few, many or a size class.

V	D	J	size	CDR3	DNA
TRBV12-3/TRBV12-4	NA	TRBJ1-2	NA	CASSPAGFSYGYTF	TGTGCCAGCAGTCCGGCGGGCTTCTCGTATGGCTACACCTTC
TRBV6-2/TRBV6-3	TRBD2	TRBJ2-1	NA	CASSYLRTSRVLNEQFF	TGTGCCAGCAGTTACCTACGGACTAGCCGGGTCCTCAATGAGCAGTTCTTC
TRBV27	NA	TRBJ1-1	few	CASSLRGGYTEAFF	TGTGCCAGCAGTTTAAGGGGGGGATACACTGAAGCTTTCTTT
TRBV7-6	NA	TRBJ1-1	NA	CASSLSGSTEAFF	TGTGCCAGCAGCTTATCAGGGAGCACTGAAGCTTTCTTT
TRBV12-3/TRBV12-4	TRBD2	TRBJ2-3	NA	CASSLAGGLDTQYF	TGTGCCAGCAGCCTAGCGGGGGGCCTAGATACGCAGTATTTT
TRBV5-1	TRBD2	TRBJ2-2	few	CASSLPSGGYTGELFF	TGCGCCAGCAGCTTGCCGAGCGGGGGGTACACCGGGGAGCTGTTTTTT
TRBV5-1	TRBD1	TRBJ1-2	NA	CASSSDPGTGGDSYGYTF	TGCGCCAGCAGCTCGGACCCCGGGACAGGGGGCGATAGCTATGGCTACACCTTC
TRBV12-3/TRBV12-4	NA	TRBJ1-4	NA	CASSSAGEKLFF	TGTGCCAGCAGTTCTGCAGGGGAAAAACTGTTTTTT
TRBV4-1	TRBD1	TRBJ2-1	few	CASSPGTGDHNEQFF	TGCGCCAGCAGTCCCGGGACAGGGGATCACAATGAGCAGTTCTTC
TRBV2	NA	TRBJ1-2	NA	CASIRDNENGYTF	TGTGCCAGCATCCGGGACAATGAGAACGGCTACACCTTC
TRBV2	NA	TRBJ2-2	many	CASSESPGLGTGELFF	TGTGCCAGCAGTGAATCGCCAGGGCTGGGCACCGGGGAGCTGTTTTTT
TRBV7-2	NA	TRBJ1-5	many	CASSLVRSGNQPQHF	TGTGCCAGCAGCTTAGTGCGGTCGGGCAATCAGCCCCAGCATTTT
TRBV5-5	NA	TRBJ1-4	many	CASSLVLTAAPEKLFF	TGTGCCAGCAGCTTGGTGTTAACAGCCGCGCCTGAAAAACTGTTTTTT
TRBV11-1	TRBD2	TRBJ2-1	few	CASSSRLAGGTYNEQFF	TGTGCCAGCAGCTCGCGACTAGCGGGGGGGACCTACAATGAGCAGTTCTTC
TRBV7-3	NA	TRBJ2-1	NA	CASSFDGYNEQFF	TGTGCCAGCAGCTTTGACGGATACAATGAGCAGTTCTTC
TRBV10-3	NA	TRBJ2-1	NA	CAISESTASYNEQFF	TGTGCCATCAGTGAGTCAACGGCCTCCTACAATGAGCAGTTCTTC
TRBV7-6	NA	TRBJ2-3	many	CASSLRWGLGTDTQYF	TGTGCCAGCAGCTTAAGGTGGGGACTCGGGACAGATACGCAGTATTTT
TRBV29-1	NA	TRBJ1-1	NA	CSVEEGEAFF	TGCAGCGTTGAAGAGGGGGAAGCTTTCTTT
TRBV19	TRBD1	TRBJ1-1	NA	CASSTGGVAEAFF	TGTGCCAGTAGTACAGGGGGGGTTGCTGAAGCTTTCTTT